These T cell receptor beta chains were read from a single sample in a study of graft-versus-host responses after intestinal transplantation. Assay: immunoSEQ multiplex PCR; the TCRdb copy retains only in-frame clones and omits some. The sample lists approximately 93,000 clones; less than 95% were seen once. Their recognized antigens are unknown. The sequencing used unstimulated CD8+ T cells sorted from spleen or lymph node cells, collected before transplant. The receptors shown here come from a human donor who was the organ donor for an intestinal transplant. CDR3s include the opening cysteine and the closing phenylalanine or tryptophan. A D gene is named only where the DNA matches it firmly. A row's size may be missing; if present it is once, few, many or a size class.

NA	NA	TRBV29-1	TRBJ1-2	TGCAGCGTTGGAATCCCGACAAGGTCTAACTATGGCTACACCTTC	CSVGIPTRSNYGYTF
NA	NA	TRBV15	TRBJ2-2	TGTGCCACCAGCAGCAGGACAGTCACCGGGGAGCTGTTTTTT	CATSSRTVTGELFF
NA	TRBD2	TRBV19	TRBJ2-7	TGTGCCAGTAGTACCGACGGGGGGAGAACCTACGAGCAGTACTTC	CASSTDGGRTYEQYF
few	NA	TRBV5-6	TRBJ1-1	TGTGCCAGCAGCTTGACCCCCAGGGGAGAAGCTTTCTTT	CASSLTPRGEAFF
NA	NA	TRBV29-1	TRBJ2-7	TGCAGCGTTGAAGGTGGGGCAGGGCCTGCCCACGAGCAGTACTTC	CSVEGGAGPAHEQYF
NA	NA	TRBV27	TRBJ2-1	TGTGCCAGCAGTCAAGGACAGTTAATGGAGCAGTTCTTC	CASSQGQLMEQFF
NA	TRBD1	TRBV10-2	TRBJ1-1	TGCGCCAGCAGGGGACAGGGACTACTGGACACTGAAGCTTTCTTT	CASRGQGLLDTEAFF
NA	TRBD2	TRBV27	TRBJ2-5	TGTGCCAGCAGTTTATATGCCGGGGCTAGCGGGAGTATTGGGGAGACCCAGTACTTC	CASSLYAGASGSIGETQYF
once	NA	TRBV11-3	TRBJ2-3	TGTGCCAGCAGCTTCGGGGTGGCAGATACGCAGTATTTT	CASSFGVADTQYF
NA	NA	TRBV5-8	TRBJ2-1	TGTGCCAGCAGCTTGTTCAAGGGGAATGAGCAGTTCTTC	CASSLFKGNEQFF
NA	NA	TRBV5-1	TRBJ1-4	TGCGCCAGCAGCTTCCGGGTACCAACTAATGAAAAACTGTTTTTT	CASSFRVPTNEKLFF
NA	TRBD2	TRBV28	TRBJ2-1	TGTGCCAGCAGCGGACTAGCGGGGGTCCATGAGCAGTTCTTC	CASSGLAGVHEQFF
NA	TRBD2	TRBV4-1	TRBJ2-1	TGCGCCAGCAGCCTCATGGGAGGGAGTTCCTACAATGAGCAGTTCTTC	CASSLMGGSSYNEQFF
NA	TRBD2	TRBV9	TRBJ2-1	TGTGCCAGTAGTATAAGCGGGGCCTCCTACAATGAGCAGTTCTTC	CASSISGASYNEQFF
NA	TRBD1	TRBV5-1	TRBJ1-1	TGCGCCAGCAATAGGGACAGCGGAGACACTGAAGCTTTCTTT	CASNRDSGDTEAFF
NA	NA	TRBV18	TRBJ2-7	TGTGCCAGCTCACCATCGGGCAGGGGAGAAACCTACGAGCAGTACTTC	CASSPSGRGETYEQYF
NA	NA	TRBV9	TRBJ2-3	TGTGCCAGCAGCGTACCCCCCAATACGCAGTATTTT	CASSVPPNTQYF
NA	NA	TRBV19	TRBJ1-1	TGTGCCAGTAGTATAGTCAGGGGCCCGAACACTGAAGCTTTCTTT	CASSIVRGPNTEAFF
NA	TRBD1	TRBV5-1	TRBJ2-7	TGCGCCAGCAGCTGGGGGACAGGATACGAGCAGTACTTC	CASSWGTGYEQYF
once	NA	TRBV7-6	TRBJ2-7	TGTGCCAGCAGCTTAGCGGCCCAGGGCTACGAGCAGTACTTC	CASSLAAQGYEQYF
NA	TRBD1	TRBV5-1	TRBJ1-1	TGCGCCAGCAGCCCGGGGGTGACAGGGGGGGATTGGGCTTTCTTT	CASSPGVTGGDWAFF
NA	NA	TRBV30	TRBJ1-4	TGTGCCTGGAGTAGGGGTTTATGGGGGGAAAATGAAAAACTGTTTTTT	CAWSRGLWGENEKLFF
NA	NA	TRBV6-1	TRBJ1-1	TGTGCCAGTACTTCAATCAACACTGAAGCTTTCTTT	CASTSINTEAFF
NA	TRBD1	TRBV7-9	TRBJ1-1	TGTGCCAGCAGCTTTCCCACCATGACAGGGGTCGACACTGAAGCTTTCTTT	CASSFPTMTGVDTEAFF
NA	TRBD2	TRBV5-1	TRBJ2-7	TGCGCCAGCAGCCCAAAGGAAACCGAAGCGGGATTAGTATACGAGCAGTACTTC	CASSPKETEAGLVYEQYF
few	NA	TRBV29-1	TRBJ2-7	TGCAGCGTTGCCGGGGACGAGCAGTACTTC	CSVAGDEQYF
NA	NA	TRBV7-3	TRBJ1-3	TGTGCCAGCAGCTTAGCAGGGTCCGGAAACACCATATATTTT	CASSLAGSGNTIYF
NA	NA	TRBV9	TRBJ1-1	TGTGCCAGCAGCGAACGTAATAGCGGCACTGAAGCTTTCTTT	CASSERNSGTEAFF
NA	TRBD2	TRBV5-1	TRBJ2-1	TGCGCCAGCAGCCCCTACCGGAGCGGGGGGGACAATGAGCAGTTCTTC	CASSPYRSGGDNEQFF
NA	TRBD1	TRBV6-5	TRBJ1-2	TGTGCCAGCAGTGTCTCAGGGGGCGAGTATGGCTACACCTTC	CASSVSGGEYGYTF
NA	TRBD1	TRBV10-1	TRBJ2-5	TGCGCCAGCAGTCGAACAGGGGAAGAGACCCAGTACTTC	CASSRTGEETQYF
NA	NA	TRBV12-5	TRBJ1-2	TGTGCTAGTGACACGACAGGACGCGGGAACTATGGCTACACCTTC	CASDTTGRGNYGYTF
NA	TRBD2	TRBV7-9	TRBJ2-1	TGTGCCAGCAGCCAGGTTTTGGGGAGGGAACGTGATGAGCAGTTCTTC	CASSQVLGRERDEQFF
NA	NA	TRBV19	TRBJ2-7	TGTGCCAGCTCACAGGGATTCGGCGAGCAGTACTTC	CASSQGFGEQYF
NA	NA	TRBV28	TRBJ1-1	TGTGCCAGCTCAGTCACGCCCGACAGTCTAAACACTGAAGCTTTCTTT	CASSVTPDSLNTEAFF
NA	NA	TRBV2	TRBJ2-1	TGTGCCAGCAGTCCATCCGGGGGACCCTACAATGAGCAGTTCTTC	CASSPSGGPYNEQFF
NA	NA	TRBV5-4	TRBJ2-3	TGTGCCAGCAGCCCAACTAACCCCACAGATACGCAGTATTTT	CASSPTNPTDTQYF